This T cell receptor beta chain stems from a study of blood T cell repertoires in COVID-19 (dated by TCRdb to about 2020). For the wider study: Samples from collaborators originated in the United States, Italy and Spain and spanned both the acute and convalescent phases of COVID-19. The material from the prospective study consisted of cDNA or gDNA derived from T cells, B-cell-depleted T cells, or PBMCs. Subjects who had been exposed to COVID-19, were actively infected with it, or had recovered from it provided the deeply sampled blood TCRbeta repertoires that made up the dataset. A freely available public database, intended as a resource for researchers studying the immune response to SARS-CoV-2, is where the repertoires were released. Samples were obtained from the ongoing ImmuneRACE study (first 160 participants) and from 1,200 or so subjects provided by 6 global collaborators. A de-identified subject ID, COVID-19 status, age in years and sex were almost always included in the sample metadata. HLA class I and class II types, where available, came from metadata supplied by the sample provider rather than from assay-based typing. Summary of the overall study and its limitations: The amount of clinical and demographic metadata varied by source and participant and was provided uncurated.

TCRbeta CDR3 regions were amplified from genomic DNA using the immunoSEQ Assay, a bias-controlled multiplex PCR. The original methods were these. Nucleated cell counts per sample were estimated from amplification of reference gene primers within the assay. To quantify the absolute abundance of each unique TCRbeta CDR3 rearrangement, sequence reads were collapsed and filtered. For each sample, productive Simpson clonality was calculated as the square root of Simpson's diversity index over productive rearrangements. Drawn from immuneACCESS, this table holds only the in-frame rearrangements with V and J called that TCRdb kept. Clones are partly lost; checked studies trace under half to an unresolved V gene and leave the rest unexplained. The DNA gave D and trimming, while V, J and clone size come from that table. The sample has 130,000 to 150,000 clones on record, about 80% of them singletons. The ten largest clonotypes hold 8.8% of the sample.

For this clone: This clone's antigen is unknown. No qualities accompany the bases; no much larger clone lies one base away.

Collaborating institutions collected whole blood in K2EDTA tubes following their own protocols. For TCRbeta analysis, collaborators shipped samples as frozen whole blood, isolated PBMCs, or DNA extracted from either of those sample types. The specimen sequenced was peripheral blood. The sequence derives from a woman of 80 years or more in a cohort sampled during active or convalescent COVID-19.

The nucleotide sequence is TGTGCCAGCAGCTGGGGGGTTCAAGAGACCCAGTACTTC. This codes for CASSWGVQETQYF. Here the chain combines TRBV7-2 and TRBJ2-5; matching of 6 bases hints at TRBD2 as the D gene. V was cut back by 4 bases and J by 2 bases, leaving a gap of 8 bases between them. The CDR3, cysteine through phenylalanine, is 13 amino acids long. Solely the CDR3 DNA is kept, with 39 bases framed from the first base. CDR1 SGHTA and CDR2 FQGNSA were looked up in the germline V gene. With all but the CDR3 taken from the reference TRBV7-2 and TRBJ2-5 genes, the full variable domain is: GAGVSQSPSNKVTEKGKDVELRCDPISGHTALYWYRQSLGQGLEFLIYFQGNSAPDKSGLPSDRFSAERTGGSVSTLTIQRTQQEDSAVYLCASSWGVQETQYFGPGTRLLVL.